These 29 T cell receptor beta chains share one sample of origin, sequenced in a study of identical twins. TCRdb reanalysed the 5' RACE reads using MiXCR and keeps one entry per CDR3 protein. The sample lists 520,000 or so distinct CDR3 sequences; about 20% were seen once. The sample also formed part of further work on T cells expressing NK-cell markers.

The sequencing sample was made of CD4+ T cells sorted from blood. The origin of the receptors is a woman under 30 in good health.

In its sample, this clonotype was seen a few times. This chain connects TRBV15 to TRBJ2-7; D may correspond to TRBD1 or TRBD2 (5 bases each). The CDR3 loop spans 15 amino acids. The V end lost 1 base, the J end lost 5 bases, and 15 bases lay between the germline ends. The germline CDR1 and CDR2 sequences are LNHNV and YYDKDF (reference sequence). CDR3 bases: TGTGCCACCAGCAGAGGCGGTCTCGGGACCCACGAGCAGTACTTC. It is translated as CATSRGGLGTHEQYF.

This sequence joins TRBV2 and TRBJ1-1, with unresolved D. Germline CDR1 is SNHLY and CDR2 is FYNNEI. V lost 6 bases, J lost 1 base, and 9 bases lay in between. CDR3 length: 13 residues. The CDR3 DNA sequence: TGTGCCAGCAGGCGGACGGAGAACACTGAAGCTTTCTTT. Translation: CASRRTENTEAFF.

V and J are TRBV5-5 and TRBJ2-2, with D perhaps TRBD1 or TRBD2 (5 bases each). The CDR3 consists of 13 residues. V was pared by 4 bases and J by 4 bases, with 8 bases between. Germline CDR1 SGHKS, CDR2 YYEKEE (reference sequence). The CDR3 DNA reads TGTGCCAGCAGCCGGGGACCCACCGGGGAGCTGTTTTTT. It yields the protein CASSRGPTGELFF.

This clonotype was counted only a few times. CDR3 sequence (DNA): TGTGCTAGTGGTCCCGGGACTAGCGGGAGGGCCGGTGAGCAGTTCTTC. Its protein product is CASGPGTSGRAGEQFF. The chain links TRBV12-5 to TRBJ2-1; TRBD2 agrees at 16 bases. CDR1 is LGHNT and CDR2 is FRNRAP in the germline V gene. V lost 5 bases, J lost 9 bases, and 7 bases stayed unmatched. This CDR3 is built from 16 residues.

CDR3 protein: CASTGPYNEQFF. The CDR3 DNA sequence: TGTGCCAGCACGGGACCCTACAATGAGCAGTTCTTC. V usage is TRBV28 and J usage is TRBJ2-1; D possibly matches TRBD1 or TRBD2 (5 bases each). The CDR3 has 12 residues. V shed 7 bases and J shed 2 bases, with 6 bases lying between them. The germline V gene has CDR1 MDHEN and CDR2 SYDVKM.

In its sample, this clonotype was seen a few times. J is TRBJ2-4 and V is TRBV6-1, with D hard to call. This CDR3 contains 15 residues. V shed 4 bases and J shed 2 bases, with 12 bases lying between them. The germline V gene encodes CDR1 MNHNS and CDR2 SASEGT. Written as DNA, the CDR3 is TGTGCCAGCAGTGGCACCGGCCTCCCCAAAAACATTCAGTACTTC. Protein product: CASSGTGLPKNIQYF.

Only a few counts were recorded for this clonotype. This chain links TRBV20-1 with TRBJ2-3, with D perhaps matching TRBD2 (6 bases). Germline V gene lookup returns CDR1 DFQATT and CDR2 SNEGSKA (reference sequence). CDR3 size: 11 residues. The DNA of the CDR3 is TGCACCCCGAGCGGGACAGATACGCAGTATTTT. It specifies CTPSGTDTQYF.

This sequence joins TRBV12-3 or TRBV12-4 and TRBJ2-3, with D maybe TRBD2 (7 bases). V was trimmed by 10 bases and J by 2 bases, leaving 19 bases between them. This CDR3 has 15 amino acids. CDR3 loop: CAITQGGGFTDTQYF. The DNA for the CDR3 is TGTGCCATTACCCAGGGAGGGGGTTTCACAGATACGCAGTATTTT.

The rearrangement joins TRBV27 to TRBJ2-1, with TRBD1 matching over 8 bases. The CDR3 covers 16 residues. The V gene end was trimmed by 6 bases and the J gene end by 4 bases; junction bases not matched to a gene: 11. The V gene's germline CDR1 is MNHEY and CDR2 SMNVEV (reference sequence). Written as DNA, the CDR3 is TGTGCCAGCAGACCCTCCTCAGGGGGCAATTACAATGAGCAGTTCTTC. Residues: CASRPSSGGNYNEQFF.

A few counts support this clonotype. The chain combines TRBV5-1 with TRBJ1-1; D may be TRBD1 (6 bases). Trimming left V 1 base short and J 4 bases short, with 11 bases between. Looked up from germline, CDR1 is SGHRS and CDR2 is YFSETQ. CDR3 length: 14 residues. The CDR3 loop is CASSLPRGGTEAFF. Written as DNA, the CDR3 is TGCGCCAGCAGCTTGCCCAGAGGGGGCACTGAAGCTTTCTTT.

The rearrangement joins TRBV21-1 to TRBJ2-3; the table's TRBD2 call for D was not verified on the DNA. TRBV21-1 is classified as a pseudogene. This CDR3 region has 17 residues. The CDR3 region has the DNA TGTGCCAGCAGCAAAGGGGCTAGCGGGGAAAGCACAGATACGCAGTATTTT. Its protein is CASSKGASGESTDTQYF.

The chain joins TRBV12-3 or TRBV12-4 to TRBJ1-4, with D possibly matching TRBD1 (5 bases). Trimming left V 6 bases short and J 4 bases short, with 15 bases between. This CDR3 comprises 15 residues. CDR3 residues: CASSPSDSDNEKLFF. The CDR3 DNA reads TGTGCCAGCAGCCCTTCCGACAGTGATAATGAAAAACTGTTTTTT.

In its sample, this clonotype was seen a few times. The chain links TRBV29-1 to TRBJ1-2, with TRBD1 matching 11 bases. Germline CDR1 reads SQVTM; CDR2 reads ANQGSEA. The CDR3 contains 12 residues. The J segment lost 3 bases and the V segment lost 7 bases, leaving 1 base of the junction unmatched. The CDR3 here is CSGGQGDYGYTF. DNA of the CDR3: TGCAGCGGGGGACAGGGGGACTATGGCTACACCTTC.

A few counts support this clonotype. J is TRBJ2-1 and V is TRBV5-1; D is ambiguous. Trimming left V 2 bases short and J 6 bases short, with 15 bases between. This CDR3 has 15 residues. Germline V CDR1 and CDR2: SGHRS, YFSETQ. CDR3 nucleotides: TGCGCCAGCAGCTTCATCCCCGGACCGGGCAATGAGCAGTTCTTC. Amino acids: CASSFIPGPGNEQFF.

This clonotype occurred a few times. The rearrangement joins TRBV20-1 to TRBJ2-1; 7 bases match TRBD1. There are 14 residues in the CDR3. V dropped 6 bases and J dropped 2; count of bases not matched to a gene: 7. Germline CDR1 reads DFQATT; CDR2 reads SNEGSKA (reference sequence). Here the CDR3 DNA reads TGCAGTGCCCCTCCAGGGGGACCCTACAATGAGCAGTTCTTC. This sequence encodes CSAPPGGPYNEQFF.

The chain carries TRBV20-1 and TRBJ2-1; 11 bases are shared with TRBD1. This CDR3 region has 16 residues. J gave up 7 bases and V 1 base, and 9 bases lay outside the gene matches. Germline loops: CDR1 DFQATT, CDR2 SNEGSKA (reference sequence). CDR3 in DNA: TGCAGTGCTAGAGCAAGGGGGACAGGGGGTGGTAATGAGCAGTTCTTC. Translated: CSARARGTGGGNEQFF.

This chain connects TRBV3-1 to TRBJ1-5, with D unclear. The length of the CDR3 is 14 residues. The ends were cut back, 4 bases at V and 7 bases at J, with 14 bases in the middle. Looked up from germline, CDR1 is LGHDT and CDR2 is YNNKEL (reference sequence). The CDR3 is CASSLRVGSQPQHF. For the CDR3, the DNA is TGTGCCAGCAGCCTCCGTGTGGGCAGCCAGCCCCAGCATTTT.

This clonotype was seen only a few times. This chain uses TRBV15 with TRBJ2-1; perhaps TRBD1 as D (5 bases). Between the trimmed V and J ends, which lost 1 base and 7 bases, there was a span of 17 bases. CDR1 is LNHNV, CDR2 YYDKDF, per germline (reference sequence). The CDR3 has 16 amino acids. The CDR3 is CATSRGGGHRMNEQFF. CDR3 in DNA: TGTGCCACCAGCAGAGGGGGCGGACACCGAATGAATGAGCAGTTCTTC.

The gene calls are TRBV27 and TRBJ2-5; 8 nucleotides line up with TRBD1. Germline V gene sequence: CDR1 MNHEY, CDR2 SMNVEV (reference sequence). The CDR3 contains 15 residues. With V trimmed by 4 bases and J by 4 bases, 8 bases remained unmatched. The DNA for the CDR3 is TGTGCCAGCAGTTACCACCAGGGGGCTGGAGAGACCCAGTACTTC. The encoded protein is CASSYHQGAGETQYF.

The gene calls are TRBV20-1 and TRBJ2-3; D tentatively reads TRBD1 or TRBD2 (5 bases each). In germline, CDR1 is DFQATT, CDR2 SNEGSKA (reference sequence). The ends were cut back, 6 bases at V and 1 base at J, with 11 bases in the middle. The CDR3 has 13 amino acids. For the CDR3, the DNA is TGCAGTGCGGAGGCGACAGGCACAGATACGCAGTATTTT. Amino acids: CSAEATGTDTQYF.

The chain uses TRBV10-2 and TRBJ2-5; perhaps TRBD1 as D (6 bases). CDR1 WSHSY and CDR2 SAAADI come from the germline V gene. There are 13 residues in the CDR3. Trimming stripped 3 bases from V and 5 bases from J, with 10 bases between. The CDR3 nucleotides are TGCGCCAGCAGTGACACAGGGAGTGAGACCCAGTACTTC. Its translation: CASSDTGSETQYF.

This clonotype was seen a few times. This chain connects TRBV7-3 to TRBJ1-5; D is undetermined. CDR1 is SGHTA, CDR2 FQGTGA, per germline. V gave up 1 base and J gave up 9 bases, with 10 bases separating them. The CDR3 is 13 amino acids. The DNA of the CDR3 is TGTGCCAGCAGCTTAAGGGGAGCTGGGCCCCAGCATTTT. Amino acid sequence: CASSLRGAGPQHF.

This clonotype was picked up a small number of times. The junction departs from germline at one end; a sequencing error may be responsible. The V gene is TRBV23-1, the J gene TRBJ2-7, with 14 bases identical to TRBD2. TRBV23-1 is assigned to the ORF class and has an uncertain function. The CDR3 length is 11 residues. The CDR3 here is CGLAGGYEQYF. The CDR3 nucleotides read TGTGGACTAGCGGGAGGATACGAGCAGTACTTC.

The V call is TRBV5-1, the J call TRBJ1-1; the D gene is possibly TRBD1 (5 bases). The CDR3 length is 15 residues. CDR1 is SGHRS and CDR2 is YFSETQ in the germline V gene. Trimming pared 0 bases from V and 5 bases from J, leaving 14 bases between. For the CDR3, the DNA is TGCGCCAGCAGCTTGGTAGGGGTCGGAAGAACTGAAGCTTTCTTT. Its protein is CASSLVGVGRTEAFF.

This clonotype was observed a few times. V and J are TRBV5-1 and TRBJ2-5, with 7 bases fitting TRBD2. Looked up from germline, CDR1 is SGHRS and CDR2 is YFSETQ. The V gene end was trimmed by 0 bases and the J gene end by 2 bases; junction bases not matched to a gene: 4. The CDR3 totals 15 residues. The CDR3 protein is CASSLGTRQQETQYF. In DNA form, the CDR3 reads TGCGCCAGCAGCTTGGGGACTAGACAACAAGAGACCCAGTACTTC.

CDR3 sequence: CASSLSNGDSRYGYTF. The CDR3 nucleotides are TGTGCCAGCAGTTTATCGAATGGGGACAGTAGGTATGGCTACACCTTC. The chain recombines TRBV27 with TRBJ1-2, with 7 bases aligning to TRBD1. V gave up 0 bases and J gave up 5 bases; unmatched junction bases: 9. The V gene's germline CDR1 is MNHEY and CDR2 SMNVEV (reference sequence). This CDR3 is built from 16 residues.

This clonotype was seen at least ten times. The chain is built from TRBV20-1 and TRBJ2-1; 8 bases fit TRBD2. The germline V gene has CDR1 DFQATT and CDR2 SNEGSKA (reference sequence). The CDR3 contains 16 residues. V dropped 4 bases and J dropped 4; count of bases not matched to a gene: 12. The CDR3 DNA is TGCAGTGCTATGGATCCAGCGGGAGAAATTTACAATGAGCAGTTCTTC. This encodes CSAMDPAGEIYNEQFF.

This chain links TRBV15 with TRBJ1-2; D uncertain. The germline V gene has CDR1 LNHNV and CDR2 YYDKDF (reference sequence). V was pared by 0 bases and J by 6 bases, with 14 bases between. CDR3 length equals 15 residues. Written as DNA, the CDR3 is TGTGCCACCAGCAGAGAAAAGGCATACCGAGATGGCTACACCTTC. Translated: CATSREKAYRDGYTF.

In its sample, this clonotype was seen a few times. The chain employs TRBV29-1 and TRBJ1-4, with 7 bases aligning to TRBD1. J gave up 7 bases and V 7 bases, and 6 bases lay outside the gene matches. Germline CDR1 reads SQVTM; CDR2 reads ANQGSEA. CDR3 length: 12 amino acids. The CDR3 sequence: CSGQGPSEKLFF. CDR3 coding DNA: TGCAGCGGACAGGGACCGAGTGAAAAACTGTTTTTT. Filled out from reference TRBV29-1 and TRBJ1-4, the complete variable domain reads SAVISQKPSRDICQRGTSLTIQCQVDSQVTMMFWYRQQPGQSLTLIATANQGSEATYESGFVIDKFPISRPNLTFSTLTVSNMSPEDSSIYLCSGQGPSEKLFFGSGTQLSVL.